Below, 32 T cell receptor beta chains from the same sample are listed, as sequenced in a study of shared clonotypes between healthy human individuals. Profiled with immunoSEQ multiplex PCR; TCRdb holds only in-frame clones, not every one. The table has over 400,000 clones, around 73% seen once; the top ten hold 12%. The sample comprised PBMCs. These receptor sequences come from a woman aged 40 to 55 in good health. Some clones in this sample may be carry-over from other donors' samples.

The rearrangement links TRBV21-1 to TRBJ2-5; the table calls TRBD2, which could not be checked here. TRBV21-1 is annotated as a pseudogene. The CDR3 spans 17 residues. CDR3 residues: CASSKAIPSAGEETQYF. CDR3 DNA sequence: TGTGCCAGCAGCAAAGCCATCCCTTCGGCGGGAGAGGAGACCCAGTACTTC.

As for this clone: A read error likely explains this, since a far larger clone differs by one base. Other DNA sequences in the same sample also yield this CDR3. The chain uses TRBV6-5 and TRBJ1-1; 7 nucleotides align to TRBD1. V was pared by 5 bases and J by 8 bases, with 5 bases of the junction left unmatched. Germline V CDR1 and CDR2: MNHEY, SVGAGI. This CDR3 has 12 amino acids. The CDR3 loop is CASSTGETEAFF. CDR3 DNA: TGTGCCAGCAGTACAGGGGAGACCGAAGCTTTCTTT.

The CDR3 DNA is TGTGCCTGTACCATAGCGGGAGTTCACGAGCAGTACTTC. It encodes CACTIAGVHEQYF. The chain is built from TRBV30 and TRBJ2-5; TRBD2 matches at 9 bases. The DNA end favors TRBJ2-7, so the J call may be wrong. The CDR3 has 13 residues. Germline V gives CDR1 GTSNPN, CDR2 SVGIG (reference sequence).

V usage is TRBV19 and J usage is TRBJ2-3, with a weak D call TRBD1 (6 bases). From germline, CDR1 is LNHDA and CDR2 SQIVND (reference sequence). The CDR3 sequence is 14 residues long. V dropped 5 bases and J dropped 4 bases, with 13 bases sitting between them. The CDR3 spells CASSLRQESDTQYF. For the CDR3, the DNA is TGTGCCAGTAGTCTTAGACAGGAGTCAGATACGCAGTATTTT. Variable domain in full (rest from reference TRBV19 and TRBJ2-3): DGGITQSPKYLFRKEGQNVTLSCEQNLNHDAMYWYRQDPGQGLRLIYYSQIVNDFQKGDIAEGYSVSREKKESFPLTVTSAQKNPTAFYLCASSLRQESDTQYFGPGTRLTVL.

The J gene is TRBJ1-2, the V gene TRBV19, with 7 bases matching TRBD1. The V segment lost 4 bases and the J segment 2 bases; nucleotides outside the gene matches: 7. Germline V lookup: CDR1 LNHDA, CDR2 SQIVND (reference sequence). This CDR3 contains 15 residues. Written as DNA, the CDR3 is TGTGCCAGTAGTACACAGGGGACCTCCAACTATGGCTACACCTTC. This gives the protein CASSTQGTSNYGYTF.

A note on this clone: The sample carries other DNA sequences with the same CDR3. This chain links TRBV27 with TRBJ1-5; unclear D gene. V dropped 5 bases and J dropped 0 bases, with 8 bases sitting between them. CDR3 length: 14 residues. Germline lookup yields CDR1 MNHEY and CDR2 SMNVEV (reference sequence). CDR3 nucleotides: TGTGCCAGCAGTCCCCTGTATAGCAATCAGCCCCAGCATTTT. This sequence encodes CASSPLYSNQPQHF.

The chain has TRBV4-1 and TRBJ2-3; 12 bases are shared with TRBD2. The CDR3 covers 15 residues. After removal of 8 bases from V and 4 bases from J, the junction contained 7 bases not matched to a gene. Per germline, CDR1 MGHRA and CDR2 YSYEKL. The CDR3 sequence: CASVPLAGGADTQYF. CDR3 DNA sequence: TGCGCCAGCGTGCCGCTAGCGGGAGGGGCAGATACGCAGTATTTT.

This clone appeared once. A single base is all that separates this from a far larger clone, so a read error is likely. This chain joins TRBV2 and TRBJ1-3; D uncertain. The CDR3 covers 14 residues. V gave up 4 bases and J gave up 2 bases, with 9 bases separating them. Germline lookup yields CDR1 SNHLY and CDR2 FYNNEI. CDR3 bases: TGTGCCAGCAGTGCCGGAGGGCCTGGAAACACCATATATTTT. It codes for CASSAGGPGNTIYF.

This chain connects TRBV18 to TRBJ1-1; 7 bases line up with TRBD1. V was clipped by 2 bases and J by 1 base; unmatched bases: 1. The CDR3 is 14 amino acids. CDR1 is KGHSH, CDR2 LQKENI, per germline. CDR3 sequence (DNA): TGTGCCAGCTCACCAGGGACAGAGAACACTGAAGCTTTCTTT. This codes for CASSPGTENTEAFF.

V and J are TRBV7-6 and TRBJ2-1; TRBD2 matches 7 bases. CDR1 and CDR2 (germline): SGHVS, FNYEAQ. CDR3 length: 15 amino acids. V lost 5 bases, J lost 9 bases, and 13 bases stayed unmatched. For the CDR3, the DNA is TGTGCCAGCAGCGTTTCTAGCGGCCAAGGGGTTGAGCAGTTCTTC. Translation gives CASSVSSGQGVEQFF.

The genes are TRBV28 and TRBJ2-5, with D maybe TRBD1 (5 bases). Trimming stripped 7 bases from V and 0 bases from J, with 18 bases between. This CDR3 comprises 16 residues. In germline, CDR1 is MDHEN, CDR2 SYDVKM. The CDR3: CASTLGWGSHQETQYF. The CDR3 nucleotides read TGTGCCAGCACCTTAGGGTGGGGCAGTCACCAAGAGACCCAGTACTTC.

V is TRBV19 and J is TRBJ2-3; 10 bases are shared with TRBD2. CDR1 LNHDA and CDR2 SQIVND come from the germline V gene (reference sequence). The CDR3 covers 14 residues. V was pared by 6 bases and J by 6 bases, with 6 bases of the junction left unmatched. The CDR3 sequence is CASRYSGRWDTQYF. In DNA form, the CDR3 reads TGTGCCAGTAGATATAGCGGGAGGTGGGATACGCAGTATTTT.

The CDR3 DNA sequence: TGCAGTGCCCAGGGTCCAAATGAGCAGTTCTTC. Translation: CSAQGPNEQFF. This chain connects TRBV20-1 to TRBJ2-1, with a weak D call TRBD1 (5 bases). Deletions cut 6 bases from V and 7 bases from J, with 10 bases between. This CDR3 is 11 amino acids long. The germline V gene encodes CDR1 DFQATT and CDR2 SNEGSKA (reference sequence).

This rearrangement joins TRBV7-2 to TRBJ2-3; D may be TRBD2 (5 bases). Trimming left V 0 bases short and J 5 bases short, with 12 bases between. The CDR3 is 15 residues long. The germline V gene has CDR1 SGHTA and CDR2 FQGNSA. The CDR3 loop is CASSLALAGVDTQYF. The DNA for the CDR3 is TGTGCCAGCAGCTTAGCCCTCGCGGGTGTAGATACGCAGTATTTT.

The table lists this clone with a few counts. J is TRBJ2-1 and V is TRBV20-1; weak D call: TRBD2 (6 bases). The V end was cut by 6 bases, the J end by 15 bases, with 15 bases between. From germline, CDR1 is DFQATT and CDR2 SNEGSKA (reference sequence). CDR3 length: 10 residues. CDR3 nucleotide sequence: TGCAGTGCCGGAGAACTAGCCAGGTTCTTC. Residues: CSAGELARFF.

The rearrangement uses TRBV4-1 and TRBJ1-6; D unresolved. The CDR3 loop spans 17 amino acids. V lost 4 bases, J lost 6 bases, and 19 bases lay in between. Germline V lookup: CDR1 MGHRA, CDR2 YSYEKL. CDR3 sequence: CASSPGRPVRVNSPLHF. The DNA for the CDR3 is TGCGCCAGCAGCCCCGGGAGACCCGTGCGGGTTAATTCACCCCTCCACTTT.

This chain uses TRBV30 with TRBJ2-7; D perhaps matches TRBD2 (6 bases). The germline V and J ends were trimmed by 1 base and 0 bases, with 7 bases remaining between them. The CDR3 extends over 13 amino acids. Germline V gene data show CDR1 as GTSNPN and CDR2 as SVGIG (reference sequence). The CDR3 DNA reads TGTGCCTGGAGTGACGGGAGCTCCTACGAGCAGTACTTC. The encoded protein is CAWSDGSSYEQYF.

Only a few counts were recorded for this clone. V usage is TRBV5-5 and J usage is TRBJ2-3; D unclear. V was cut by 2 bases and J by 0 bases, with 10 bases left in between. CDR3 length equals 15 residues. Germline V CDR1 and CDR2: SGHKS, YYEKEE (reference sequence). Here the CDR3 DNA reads TGTGCCAGCAGCTTTTCGTGGGCTAGCACAGATACGCAGTATTTT. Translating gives CASSFSWASTDTQYF.

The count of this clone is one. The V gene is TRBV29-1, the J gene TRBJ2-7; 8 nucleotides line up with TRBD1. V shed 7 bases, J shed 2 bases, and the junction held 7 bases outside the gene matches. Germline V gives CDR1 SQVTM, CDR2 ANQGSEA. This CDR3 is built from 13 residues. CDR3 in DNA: TGCAGCGCCTCACCGGGACAGGCCTACGAGCAGTACTTC. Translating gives CSASPGQAYEQYF.

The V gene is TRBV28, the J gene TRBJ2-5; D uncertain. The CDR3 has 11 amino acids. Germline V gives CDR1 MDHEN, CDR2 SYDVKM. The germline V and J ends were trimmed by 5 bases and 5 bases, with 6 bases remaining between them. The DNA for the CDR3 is TGTGCCAGCAGTGCGTTCGAGACCCAGTACTTC. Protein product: CASSAFETQYF.

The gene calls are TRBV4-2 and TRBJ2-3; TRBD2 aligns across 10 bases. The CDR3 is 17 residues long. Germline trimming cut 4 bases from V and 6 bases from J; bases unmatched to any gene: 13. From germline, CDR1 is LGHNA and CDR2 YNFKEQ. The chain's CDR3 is CASSLPSGRAGLDTQYF. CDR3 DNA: TGTGCCAGCAGCCTACCGAGCGGGAGGGCCGGGTTGGATACGCAGTATTTT.

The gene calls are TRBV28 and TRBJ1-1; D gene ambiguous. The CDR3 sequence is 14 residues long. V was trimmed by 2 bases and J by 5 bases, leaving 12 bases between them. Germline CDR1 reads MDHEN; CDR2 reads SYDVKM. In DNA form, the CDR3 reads TGTGCCAGCAGTTTAGGTGTTGGGAGGACTGAAGCTTTCTTT. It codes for CASSLGVGRTEAFF. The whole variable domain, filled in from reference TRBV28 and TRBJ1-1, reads DVKVTQSSRYLVKRTGEKVFLECVQDMDHENMFWYRQDPGLGLRLIYFSYDVKMKEKGDIPEGYSVSREKKERFSLILESASTNQTSMYLCASSLGVGRTEAFFGQGTRLTVV.

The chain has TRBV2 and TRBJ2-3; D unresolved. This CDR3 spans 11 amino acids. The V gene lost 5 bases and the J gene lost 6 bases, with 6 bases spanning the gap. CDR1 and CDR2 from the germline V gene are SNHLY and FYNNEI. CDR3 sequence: CASSPSDTQYF. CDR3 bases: TGTGCCAGCAGTCCTTCCGATACGCAGTATTTT. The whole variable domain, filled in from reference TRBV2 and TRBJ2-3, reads EPEVTQTPSHQVTQMGQEVILRCVPISNHLYFYWYRQILGQKVEFLVSFYNNEISEKSEIFDDQFSVERPDGSNFTLKIRSTKLEDSAMYFCASSPSDTQYFGPGTRLTVL.

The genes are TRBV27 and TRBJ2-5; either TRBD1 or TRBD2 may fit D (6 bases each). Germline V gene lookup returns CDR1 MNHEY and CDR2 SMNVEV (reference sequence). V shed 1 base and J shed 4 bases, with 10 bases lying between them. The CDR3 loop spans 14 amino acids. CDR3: CASSLWGAGETQYF. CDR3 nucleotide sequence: TGTGCCAGCAGTTTATGGGGGGCCGGAGAGACCCAGTACTTC.

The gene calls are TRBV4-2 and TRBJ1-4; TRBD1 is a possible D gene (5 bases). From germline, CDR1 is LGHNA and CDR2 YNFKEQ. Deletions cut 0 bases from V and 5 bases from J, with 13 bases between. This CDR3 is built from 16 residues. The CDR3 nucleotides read TGTGCCAGCAGCCAAGAACCGGGACGGAGAAATGAAAAACTGTTTTTT. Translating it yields CASSQEPGRRNEKLFF.

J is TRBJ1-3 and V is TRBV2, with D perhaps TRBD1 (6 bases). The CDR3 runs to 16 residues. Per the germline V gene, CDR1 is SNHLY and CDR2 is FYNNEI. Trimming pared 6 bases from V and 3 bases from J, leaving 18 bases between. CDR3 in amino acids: CASRDQTGFFGNTIYF. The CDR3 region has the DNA TGTGCCAGCAGAGATCAAACAGGGTTCTTTGGAAACACCATATATTTT.

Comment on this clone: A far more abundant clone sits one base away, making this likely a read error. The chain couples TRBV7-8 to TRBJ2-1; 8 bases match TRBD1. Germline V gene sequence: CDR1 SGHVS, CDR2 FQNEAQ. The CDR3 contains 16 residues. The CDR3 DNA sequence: TGTGCCAGCAGCCCGGACAGGGTTTCCCACTATAATGAGCAGCTCTTC. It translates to CASSPDRVSHYNEQLF.

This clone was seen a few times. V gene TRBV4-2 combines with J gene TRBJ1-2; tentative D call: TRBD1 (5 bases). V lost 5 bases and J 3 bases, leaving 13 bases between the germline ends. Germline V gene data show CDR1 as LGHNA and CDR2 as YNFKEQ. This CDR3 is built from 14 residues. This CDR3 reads CASSLDTGDYGYTF. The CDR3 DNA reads TGTGCCAGCAGCTTGGATACAGGAGACTATGGCTACACCTTC.

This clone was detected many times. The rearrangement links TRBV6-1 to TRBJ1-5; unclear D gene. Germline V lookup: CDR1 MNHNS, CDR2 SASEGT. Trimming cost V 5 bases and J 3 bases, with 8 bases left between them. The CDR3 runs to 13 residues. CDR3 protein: CASSKEANQPQHF. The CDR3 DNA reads TGTGCCAGCAGTAAAGAGGCCAATCAGCCCCAGCATTTT.

CDR3 in amino acids: CASSLRTGSYNEQFF. CDR3 coding DNA: TGTGCCAGCAGCTTGCGAACGGGATCTTACAATGAGCAGTTCTTC. This chain connects TRBV5-4 to TRBJ2-1; D is possibly TRBD2 (5 bases). The V and J ends lost 1 base and 4 bases respectively, with 12 bases between them. The CDR3 totals 15 residues. Per the germline V gene, CDR1 is SGHNT and CDR2 is YYREEE (reference sequence).

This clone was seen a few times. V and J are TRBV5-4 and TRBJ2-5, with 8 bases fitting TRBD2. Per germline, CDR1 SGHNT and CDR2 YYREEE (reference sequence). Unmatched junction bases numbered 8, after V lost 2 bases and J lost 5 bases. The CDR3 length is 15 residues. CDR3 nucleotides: TGTGCCAGCAGCTTTCCGGGACTAGATCGGGAGACCCAGTACTTC. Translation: CASSFPGLDRETQYF. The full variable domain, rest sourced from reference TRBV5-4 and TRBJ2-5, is ETGVTQSPTHLIKTRGQQVTLRCSSQSGHNTVSWYQQALGQGPQFIFQYYREEENGRGNFPPRFSGLQFPNYSSELNVNALELDDSALYLCASSFPGLDRETQYFGPGTRLLVL.

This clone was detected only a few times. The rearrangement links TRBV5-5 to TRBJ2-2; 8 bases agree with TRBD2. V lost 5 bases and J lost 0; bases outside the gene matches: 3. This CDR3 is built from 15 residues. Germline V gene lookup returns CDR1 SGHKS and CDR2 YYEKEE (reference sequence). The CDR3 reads CASSNSGANTGELFF. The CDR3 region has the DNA TGTGCCAGCAGTAATAGCGGGGCGAACACCGGGGAGCTGTTTTTT.